This T cell receptor beta chain was sequenced during a study of blood T cell repertoires in COVID-19. Overall study context: Specimens from acute and convalescent COVID-19 originated in the United States, Italy and Spain.

V was shortened by 5 bases and J by 8 bases, with 18 bases between the two germline ends. Germline CDR1 and CDR2: MNHEY and SMNVEV (reference sequence). The CDR3 has 14 amino acids. Per the authors' pipeline: Reference gene primer amplification gave nucleated cell count estimates. The repertoire was sequenced with immunoSEQ multiplex PCR; TCRdb's copy has only in-frame clones and lacks some. Clonal size and the V and J genes are those of that table, whereas D and trimming came from the DNA. The table shows a few hundred thousand clones, with roughly four fifths occurring only once. Sequences were obtained from PBMCs or T cells enriched from blood (not recorded which). This clonotype was sampled from a woman between 50 and 59 years old who had recovered from COVID-19. This sequence joins TRBV27 and TRBJ1-2; D possibly corresponds to TRBD1 (6 bases). The CDR3 loop reads CASSRAGANRGYTF. The CDR3, as DNA: TGTGCCAGCAGTCGGGCAGGGGCTAACAGGGGCTACACCTTC.